These 18 T cell receptor beta chains were all obtained from the same sample, sequenced in a study of shared clonotypes between healthy human individuals. TCRdb's copy holds only in-frame clones and misses some; the assay was immunoSEQ multiplex PCR. The table lists fewer than 800,000 clones, roughly 94% of them singletons. Naive CD8 cells lacked CD45RO and underwent positive selection for CCR7, leaving out terminally differentiated effector memory CD45RA+ cells. The specimen sequenced was naive CD8+ T cells sorted from blood. The receptor set was obtained from a man aged 25-45 years in good health.

The chain recombines TRBV12-1 with TRBJ2-1; TRBD2, the table's D call, was not compared with the DNA. TRBV12-1 is a pseudogene segment. The CDR3 loop spans 15 amino acids. The CDR3 coding sequence is TGTGCCAGCAGCTTTGGAGCGGAAAAAAACAATGAGCAGTTCTTC. Protein sequence: CASSFGAEKNNEQFF.

This clone appeared once. This chain joins TRBV7-9 and TRBJ1-1, with D tentatively TRBD1 (5 bases). Between the trimmed V and J ends, which lost 7 bases and 5 bases, there was a span of 11 bases. Per the germline V gene, CDR1 is SEHNR and CDR2 is FQNEAQ (reference sequence). The CDR3 spans 12 residues. In DNA, the CDR3 is TGTGCCAGCACTATGGGGGGAACTGAAGCTTTCTTT. It encodes CASTMGGTEAFF.

The chain links TRBV4-1 to TRBJ2-1; 10 bases agree with TRBD2. V lost 3 bases and J lost 4; bases outside the gene matches: 6. This CDR3 has 16 residues. Looked up from germline, CDR1 is MGHRA and CDR2 is YSYEKL. The CDR3 region has the DNA TGCGCCAGCAGCCACTACTCTAGCGGGGGATACAATGAGCAGTTCTTC. Translating gives CASSHYSSGGYNEQFF.

V and J are TRBV7-9 and TRBJ1-5; 7 nucleotides line up with TRBD1. The CDR3 has 12 amino acids. CDR1 is SEHNR and CDR2 is FQNEAQ in the germline V gene (reference sequence). Trimming at V came to 6 bases and at J to 6 bases, leaving 2 bases not matched to a gene. The CDR3 DNA reads TGTGCCAGCAGGACAGGGTCTCAGCCCCAGCATTTT. Translation gives CASRTGSQPQHF.

V gene TRBV4-3 combines with J gene TRBJ2-3; D is undetermined. V was trimmed by 0 bases and J by 0 bases, leaving 4 bases between them. Germline V gene sequence: CDR1 LGHNA, CDR2 YSLEER. This CDR3 is 14 amino acids long. As DNA, the CDR3 is TGCGCCAGCAGCCAAGAACTCAGCACAGATACGCAGTATTTT. It yields the protein CASSQELSTDTQYF.

V and J are TRBV19 and TRBJ2-2, with D possibly being TRBD2 (9 bases). The germline V and J ends were trimmed by 6 bases and 4 bases, with 30 bases remaining between them. The CDR3 consists of 20 residues. Germline CDR1 and CDR2: LNHDA and SQIVND (reference sequence). In DNA, the CDR3 is TGTGCCAGTAGCCATGACAGGGGCCGAAAAAGACTAGCGGTCACCGGGGAGCTGTTTTTT. Residues: CASSHDRGRKRLAVTGELFF.

The chain joins TRBV6-6 to TRBJ1-4; the D gene is possibly TRBD1 (6 bases). The CDR3 is 14 residues long. V was shortened by 7 bases and J by 8 bases, with 17 bases between the two germline ends. Germline V gene data show CDR1 as MNHNY and CDR2 as SVGAGI (reference sequence). This chain's CDR3 is CASTPGQGREKLFF. CDR3 nucleotides: TGTGCCAGCACCCCGGGGCAGGGGCGCGAAAAACTGTTTTTT.

Comment on this clone: This sample includes further DNA sequences coding for the same CDR3. The chain employs TRBV27 and TRBJ2-7, with 11 bases aligning to TRBD1. The CDR3 contains 15 residues. Trimming at V came to 3 bases and at J to 2 bases, leaving 3 bases not matched to a gene. The germline CDR1 and CDR2 sequences are MNHEY and SMNVEV (reference sequence). CDR3 DNA sequence: TGTGCCAGCAGTTTCGGACAGGGGGCGACCTACGAGCAGTACTTC. Translating gives CASSFGQGATYEQYF.

The chain links TRBV4-3 to TRBJ1-5; tentatively, D is TRBD1 (6 bases). Germline CDR1 is LGHNA and CDR2 is YSLEER. CDR3 size: 14 residues. V lost 3 bases and J lost 7, with 13 bases in between. This CDR3 reads CASSQSQGKQPQHF. CDR3 bases: TGCGCCAGCAGCCAGTCTCAGGGGAAACAGCCCCAGCATTTT.

V and J are TRBV21-1 and TRBJ1-5; TRBD1 is taken as the D call from the table, unchecked against the DNA. TRBV21-1 is reported as a pseudogene. CDR3 length equals 13 residues. This chain's CDR3 is CASSQSTERPQHF. CDR3 coding DNA: TGTGCCAGCAGCCAGTCGACAGAACGGCCCCAGCATTTT.

The gene calls are TRBV7-3 and TRBJ2-1; tentative D call: TRBD1 (5 bases). V was trimmed by 5 bases and J by 5 bases, leaving 13 bases between them. This CDR3 has 14 amino acids. Germline V CDR1 and CDR2: SGHTA, FQGTGA. As DNA, the CDR3 is TGTGCCAGCAGCCCGTCCGGCAGGGACAATGAGCAGTTCTTC. Its protein product is CASSPSGRDNEQFF.

J is TRBJ2-6 and V is TRBV7-6; possible D gene TRBD2, 6 bases. V shed 3 bases and J shed 0 bases, with 15 bases lying between them. Germline V gene data show CDR1 as SGHVS and CDR2 as FNYEAQ. This CDR3 contains 18 residues. The CDR3 loop is CASSLGTQPSSGANVLTF. CDR3 DNA: TGTGCCAGCAGCTTGGGGACTCAGCCAAGCTCTGGGGCCAACGTCCTGACTTTC.

J is TRBJ2-7 and V is TRBV27; 8 nucleotides align to TRBD2. The CDR3 totals 17 residues. The junction had 13 bases not matched to a gene; V was cut back by 2 bases and J by 4 bases. From germline, CDR1 is MNHEY and CDR2 SMNVEV (reference sequence). Written as DNA, the CDR3 is TGTGCCAGCAGTTTAGGGCCTCCAATAAGCGGGAGTTACGAGCAGTACTTC. Its translation is CASSLGPPISGSYEQYF.

The chain links TRBV10-3 to TRBJ2-5, with 7 positions matching TRBD1. TRBJ2-7 explains the end of the DNA better; the J call may be wrong. The CDR3 totals 14 residues. Germline loops: CDR1 ENHRY, CDR2 SYGVKD. CDR3 residues: CATNLGTDFYEQYF. The CDR3 nucleotides are TGTGCCACCAATCTCGGGACAGATTTTTACGAGCAGTACTTC.

This chain connects TRBV7-6 to TRBJ2-3, with D uncertain. V dropped 2 bases and J dropped 4 bases, with 16 bases sitting between them. Germline V CDR1 and CDR2: SGHVS, FNYEAQ. There are 16 residues in the CDR3. The CDR3 bases are TGTGCCAGCAGCTTACTATTGGGCTCCGAGGCAGATACGCAGTATTTT. This codes for CASSLLLGSEADTQYF.

The V and J genes are TRBV4-1 and TRBJ2-3; the match to TRBD2 covers 10 bases. This CDR3 contains 17 residues. Germline V gives CDR1 MGHRA, CDR2 YSYEKL. V shed 5 bases, J shed 0 bases, and the junction held 8 bases outside the gene matches. The CDR3 DNA sequence: TGCGCCAGCAGCTTTCCCCCGACTAGCGGGAGCACAGATACGCAGTATTTT. Protein product: CASSFPPTSGSTDTQYF.

This clone has only one observation. The J gene is TRBJ2-7, the V gene TRBV27; D gene ambiguous. V was cut by 7 bases and J by 3 bases, with 16 bases left in between. The CDR3 loop spans 14 amino acids. Germline loops: CDR1 MNHEY, CDR2 SMNVEV (reference sequence). The CDR3 DNA reads TGTGCCAGCACCTCTTTCCTGGGCGGCTACGAGCAGTACTTC. This codes for CASTSFLGGYEQYF.

The V gene is TRBV7-2, the J gene TRBJ2-5; no definite D call. The V end was cut by 2 bases, the J end by 4 bases, with 14 bases between. CDR1 SGHTA and CDR2 FQGNSA come from the germline V gene. This CDR3 comprises 15 residues. The CDR3 nucleotides read TGTGCCAGCAGCTTAACTTCCTCCGACCGAGAGACCCAGTACTTC. Translated, it gives CASSLTSSDRETQYF.